These T cell receptor beta chains were read from a single sample in a study of CD8 T cells in ankylosing spondylitis. TCRdb reprocessed the 5' RACE reads with MiXCR, giving one entry per CDR3 protein. Of 700,000 to 850,000 distinct CDR3 sequences detected, 10% to 15% appear once; the ten largest clones hold under 0.6%. The source material was blood, either unsorted or a sorted T cell fraction (not recorded which). The receptor source for this set is a male donor with ankylosing spondylitis. Each CDR3 is given with its conserved first and last residue.

v_gene,j_gene,CDR3aa
TRBV20-1,TRBJ2-1,CSASLPGTSGGWQFF
TRBV20-1,TRBJ1-2,CSASRGSGYTF
TRBV6-1,TRBJ2-7,CASSRGPRYEQYF
TRBV5-1,TRBJ2-5,CASSLTSLETQYF
TRBV5-1,TRBJ2-7,CASSLGPGFYEQYF
TRBV5-1,TRBJ2-7,CASSWAGTGSYEQYF
TRBV7-2,TRBJ2-7,CASSPWGGRIYEQYF
TRBV20-1,TRBJ2-1,CSARISQGADEQFF
TRBV12-3/TRBV12-4,TRBJ1-1,CASSTQAESPYTEAFF
TRBV6-1,TRBJ1-6,CASKDRRGAVNSPLHF
TRBV4-2,TRBJ2-7,CASSQDSFRGTGVYEQYF
TRBV10-3,TRBJ1-3,CAISSPGTERNTIYF
TRBV6-2/TRBV6-3,TRBJ1-2,CASSYASSMGYGYTF
TRBV12-3/TRBV12-4,TRBJ2-2,CASSQQGATGELFF
TRBV4-2,TRBJ2-2,CASSQALAGVPGELFF
TRBV5-4,TRBJ2-7,CASSFIGSYEQYF
TRBV7-2,TRBJ1-5,CASSPRTGANQPQHF
TRBV6-5,TRBJ2-7,CASSYSRDRGRYEQYF
TRBV5-5,TRBJ1-5,CASSLGQREGSNQPQHF
TRBV15,TRBJ1-5,CATSRDISYQPQHF
TRBV7-6,TRBJ2-3,CASSFKGLVADTQYF
TRBV29-1,TRBJ2-5,CSVEAAVQETQYF
TRBV10-1,TRBJ2-5,CASSERKGRAQETQYF
TRBV20-1,TRBJ2-3,CRGVGGTGGVDTQYF
TRBV12-3/TRBV12-4,TRBJ2-6,CASTLDSSGANVLTF
TRBV5-1,TRBJ2-3,CASIGVGTDTQYF
TRBV4-3,TRBJ1-1,CASSQDILNTEAFF
TRBV11-2,TRBJ2-1,CASSLTGTGEEFF
TRBV5-1,TRBJ1-1,CASSPRPPLNTEAFF
TRBV20-1,TRBJ1-1,CSAPSALNTEAFF
TRBV7-6,TRBJ2-3,CASSFQGNTDTQYF
TRBV2,TRBJ2-7,CASSRERTAPYF
TRBV15,TRBJ1-1,CATSRGRDTEAFF
TRBV5-5,TRBJ1-1,CASSPPGHRGTEAFF